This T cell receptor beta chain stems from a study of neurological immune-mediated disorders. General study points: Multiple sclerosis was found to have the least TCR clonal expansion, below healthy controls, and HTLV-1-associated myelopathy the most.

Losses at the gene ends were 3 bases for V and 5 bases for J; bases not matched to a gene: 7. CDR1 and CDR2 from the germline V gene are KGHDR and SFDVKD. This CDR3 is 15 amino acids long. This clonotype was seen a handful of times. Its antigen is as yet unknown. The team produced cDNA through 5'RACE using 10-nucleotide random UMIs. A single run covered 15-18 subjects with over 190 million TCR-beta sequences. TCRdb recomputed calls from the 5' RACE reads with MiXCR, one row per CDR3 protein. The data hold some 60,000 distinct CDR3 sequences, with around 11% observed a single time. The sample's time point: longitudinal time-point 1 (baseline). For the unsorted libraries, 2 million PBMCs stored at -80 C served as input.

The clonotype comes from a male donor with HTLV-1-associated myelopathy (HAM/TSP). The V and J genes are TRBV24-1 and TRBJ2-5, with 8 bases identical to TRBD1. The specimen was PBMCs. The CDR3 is CATSDPTGAGETQYF. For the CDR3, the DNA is TGTGCCACCAGTGATCCGACAGGGGCAGGGGAGACCCAGTACTTC.